A selection of T cell receptor beta chains follows, all from one sample in a study of OX40 agonist ivuxolimab in advanced cancers. Some clones are missing from TCRdb's copy, which holds only in-frame ones; the method was immunoSEQ multiplex PCR. The sample has 77,000 or so clones, approximately 92% seen once. The source material was CD4+ or CD8+ T cells sorted from blood, sampled in a trial of the OX40 agonist ivuxolimab. Receptors were obtained from an adult with an advanced solid tumor such as melanoma, head and neck, liver or kidney cancer. Both conserved end residues are part of each CDR3. The D gene is left open where the match is weak. Some rows have no size entry. The others give once, few or many, or a class for an expanded clone.

clone size | J gene | D gene | V gene | CDR3 DNA | CDR3 protein
NA | TRBJ2-1 | TRBD2 | TRBV6-5 | TGTGCCAGCAGTTGGACTAGCGCAGAGGGGCAGTTCTTC | CASSWTSAEGQFF
NA | TRBJ1-1 | NA | TRBV9 | TGTGCCAGCAGCCCTTGGGGGAACACTGAAGCTTTCTTT | CASSPWGNTEAFF
NA | TRBJ2-7 | TRBD2 | TRBV23-1 | TGCGCCAGCAGTTACGCGGGGGGTAGAAGGACCTACGAGCAGTACTTC | CASSYAGGRRTYEQYF
NA | TRBJ1-4 | TRBD1 | TRBV7-9 | TGTGCCAGCAGCTCAGGGGGCGTGGCTAATGAAAAACTGTTTTTT | CASSSGGVANEKLFF
few | TRBJ2-3 | TRBD2 | TRBV6-4 | TGTGCCAGCAGTGACTCGGCGGGGGAGACAGATACGCAGTATTTT | CASSDSAGETDTQYF
NA | TRBJ1-5 | NA | TRBV9 | TGTGCCAGCAGCGTAGAGGCAGGGAGCAATCAGCCCCAGCATTTT | CASSVEAGSNQPQHF
NA | TRBJ1-5 | NA | TRBV7-9 | TGTGCCAGCAGCCTAACAGGGAACAATCAGCCCCAGCATTTT | CASSLTGNNQPQHF
NA | TRBJ1-1 | TRBD1 | TRBV9 | TGTGCCAGCAGCGATGGGACAGGGGAGGGGACTGAAGCTTTCTTT | CASSDGTGEGTEAFF
NA | TRBJ2-2 | NA | TRBV20-1 | TGCAGTGTACCAAACACCGGGGAGCTGTTTTTT | CSVPNTGELFF
NA | TRBJ2-7 | TRBD1 | TRBV9 | TGTGCCAGCAGTCTCCAGGGGGATGGCTCCTACGAGCAGTACTTC | CASSLQGDGSYEQYF
NA | TRBJ2-5 | NA | TRBV5-4 | TGTGCCAGCAGCCGGACAGTCCAAGAGACCCAGTACTTC | CASSRTVQETQYF
NA | TRBJ2-7 | NA | TRBV5-1 | TGCGCCAGCAGCTTTCGACAGTTCTACGAGCAGTACTTC | CASSFRQFYEQYF
NA | TRBJ2-7 | NA | TRBV27 | TGTGCCAGCAGTTTGTCTAAGGGGTCTCTTAGCGAGCAGTACTTC | CASSLSKGSLSEQYF
once | TRBJ2-1 | TRBD2 | TRBV27 | TGTGCCAGCAGTTTTTCCGCGGGGGAGGCTTACAATGAGCAGTTCTTC | CASSFSAGEAYNEQFF
NA | TRBJ2-7 | NA | TRBV6-5 | TGTGCCAGCAGTTACTCAGGCGAGCAGTACTTC | CASSYSGEQYF
NA | TRBJ2-7 | TRBD2 | TRBV5-1 | TGCGCCAGCAGGTATGGACTAGCGGGGGGGCCAGGCTACGAGCAGTACTTC | CASRYGLAGGPGYEQYF
NA | TRBJ2-2 | NA | TRBV9 | TGTGCCAGCAGCGTAGTATGGCAGAACACCGGGGAGCTGTTTTTT | CASSVVWQNTGELFF
NA | TRBJ2-7 | NA | TRBV11-2 | TGTGCCAGCAGCCAGTTTCGGGAAGGATTCTACGAGCAGTACTTC | CASSQFREGFYEQYF
once | TRBJ2-7 | TRBD1 | TRBV5-1 | TGCGCCAGCAGCTTGGGCAGGGGGCCCCTTTCCTACGAGCAGTACTTC | CASSLGRGPLSYEQYF
NA | TRBJ2-7 | NA | TRBV9 | TGTGCCAGCAGCGTGGCAGGGGTTGGAAACGAGCAGTACTTC | CASSVAGVGNEQYF
NA | TRBJ2-5 | TRBD2 | TRBV18 | TGTGCCAGCTCACCACCGAGCGGGGAAGAGACCCAGTACTTC | CASSPPSGEETQYF
NA | TRBJ1-2 | TRBD1 | TRBV4-1 | TGCGCCAGCAGTTCACCCGGGACAGGGTACGGGGATGGCTACACCTTC | CASSSPGTGYGDGYTF
NA | TRBJ2-5 | NA | TRBV4-3 | TGCGCCAGCAGCCAAGACACGACAGTCACGGAGACCCAGTACTTC | CASSQDTTVTETQYF
once | TRBJ2-3 | NA | TRBV18 | TGTGCCAGCTCACCTAACCCAGCAGCCACTAGCACAGATACGCAGTATTTT | CASSPNPAATSTDTQYF
few | TRBJ2-7 | TRBD2 | TRBV9 | TGTGCCAGCAGCCCCGGGGGGGGGTACGACGAGCAGTACTTC | CASSPGGGYDEQYF
NA | TRBJ1-5 | NA | TRBV11-2 | TGTGCCAGCAGCCAAGTACAGGGAAATCAGCCCCAGCATTTT | CASSQVQGNQPQHF
NA | TRBJ1-6 | NA | TRBV29-1 | TGCAGCGTTGAAGATGGCCAGGGAAATTCACCCCTCCACTTT | CSVEDGQGNSPLHF
NA | TRBJ2-7 | NA | TRBV7-9 | TGTGCCAGCAGCTACTTTCAGGGTTTAGCCTACGAGCAGTACTTC | CASSYFQGLAYEQYF
NA | TRBJ1-1 | NA | TRBV27 | TGTGCCAGCAGTTGGGCGGGGGCAGGGATCACTGAAGCTTTCTTT | CASSWAGAGITEAFF
NA | TRBJ2-7 | TRBD1 | TRBV4-1 | TGCGCCAGCAGCCAAGCCGGACAGGGGGCCTACGAGCAGTACTTC | CASSQAGQGAYEQYF
NA | TRBJ2-7 | NA | TRBV27 | TGTGCCAGCAGTTTATCCCAACAGGGAGGCAATGACTACGAGCAGTACTTC | CASSLSQQGGNDYEQYF
NA | TRBJ2-7 | NA | TRBV6-5 | TGTGCCAGCACTGGAGGAGGGTCCTACGAGCAGTACTTC | CASTGGGSYEQYF
NA | TRBJ2-7 | TRBD2 | TRBV7-6 | TGTGCCAGCAGCTTAGGGACTAGCGGGGCTTACTACGAGCAGTACTTC | CASSLGTSGAYYEQYF
NA | TRBJ2-7 | NA | TRBV5-4 | TGTGCCAGCAGCTTCACAGGTCCCTGGGACGAGCAGTACTTC | CASSFTGPWDEQYF
NA | TRBJ2-7 | NA | TRBV4-3 | TGCGCCAGCAGCCAAGGGTCCGGGGCCCCTTACGAGCAGTACTTC | CASSQGSGAPYEQYF